Listed below are T cell receptor beta chains from one sample, sequenced in a study of blood T cell repertoires in COVID-19. Clones were read by immunoSEQ multiplex PCR, and TCRdb kept only the in-frame ones, dropping some. The sample has over 150,000 clones; over 75% are singletons. The sequenced sample was PBMCs or T cells enriched from blood (not recorded which). The source of these receptors is a woman between 50 and 59 years old who had recovered from COVID-19. Both conserved end residues are part of each CDR3. The order of the fields is D gene, clone size, J gene, V gene, CDR3 DNA, CDR3 protein. A D gene is named only where the DNA matches it firmly. Size is stated for part of the rows, as once, few or many counts, or as a class when the clone is expanded.

- | - | TRBJ2-7 | TRBV6-5 | TGTGCCAGCAGCCGAAAAGGGGGAATCTACGAGCAGTACTTC | CASSRKGGIYEQYF
- | - | TRBJ1-1 | TRBV9 | TGTGCCAGCAGCGTAGAGCCAGGGCGAACTGAAGCTTTCTTT | CASSVEPGRTEAFF
TRBD2 | - | TRBJ2-3 | TRBV4-3 | TGCGCCAGCAGCCAAGATGGGACTAGCGCCTATAGCACAGATACGCAGTATTTT | CASSQDGTSAYSTDTQYF
- | - | TRBJ1-1 | TRBV27 | TGTGCCAGCAGTTCCAGGGGCCAGAGGGTGAACACTGAAGCTTTCTTT | CASSSRGQRVNTEAFF
- | - | TRBJ1-1 | TRBV28 | TGTGCCAGCAGTTTGCCCAGTATGAACACTGAAGCTTTCTTT | CASSLPSMNTEAFF
- | - | TRBJ2-4 | TRBV5-6 | TGTGCCAGCAGCCTAGGTTCCACGGCGGTCAAAAACATTCAGTACTTC | CASSLGSTAVKNIQYF
- | - | TRBJ1-5 | TRBV6-5 | TGTGCCAGCAGCCTCACGGGGGGCGATCAGCCCCAGCATTTT | CASSLTGGDQPQHF
- | - | TRBJ2-2 | TRBV21-1 | TGTGCCAGCAGCAAACTTGAGGGTCAGGCGAACACCGGGGAGCTGTTTTTT | CASSKLEGQANTGELFF
TRBD2 | - | TRBJ2-3 | TRBV7-6 | TGTGCCAGCAGCTTAGCGACTAGCTGGACGCAGTATTTT | CASSLATSWTQYF
TRBD1 | - | TRBJ1-4 | TRBV2 | TGTGCCAGCAGAGCCGGGACAGGGAGGGAAAAACTGTTTTTT | CASRAGTGREKLFF
- | - | TRBJ1-1 | TRBV9 | TGTGCCAGCAGCGTAGTCTCAGGGATCACTGAAGCTTTCTTT | CASSVVSGITEAFF
TRBD2 | - | TRBJ2-7 | TRBV3-1/TRBV3-2 | TGTGCCAGCAGCCTGGGAGCGGGAGGACCTCTTTACGAGCAGTACTTC | CASSLGAGGPLYEQYF
TRBD1 | - | TRBJ2-5 | TRBV29-1 | TGCAGCGGGCTCGGGACAGGACAAGAGACCCAGTACTTC | CSGLGTGQETQYF
- | - | TRBJ1-3 | TRBV18 | TGTGCCAGCTCACCTGACAGGCCTGGAAACACCATATATTTT | CASSPDRPGNTIYF
TRBD1 | once | TRBJ1-2 | TRBV5-1 | TGCGCCAGCAGCTTGGCCAGTAGGGGGACAGGCTATGGCTACACCTTC | CASSLASRGTGYGYTF
- | - | TRBJ2-1 | TRBV13 | TGTGCCAGCAGCTTAGCCGGGACACCTTACAATGAGCAGTTCTTC | CASSLAGTPYNEQFF
TRBD1 | - | TRBJ1-6 | TRBV23-1 | TGCGCCAGCAGTCAATCTCCCCCGGGACAGGGAGGGGGTTCCTATAATTCACCCCTCCACTTT | CASSQSPPGQGGGSYNSPLHF
- | - | TRBJ1-2 | TRBV6-5 | TGTGCCAGCACCCCGGGCAGGGTCGACTATGGCTACACCTTC | CASTPGRVDYGYTF
- | - | TRBJ2-4 | TRBV5-6 | TGTGCCAGCAGCTTGCCCAGGGTCGCCATTCAGTACTTC | CASSLPRVAIQYF
TRBD1 | few | TRBJ1-2 | TRBV28 | TGTGCCAGCAGTTTATTGGGGCAGGGGGCCTCTGGCTACACCTTC | CASSLLGQGASGYTF
- | once | TRBJ1-2 | TRBV27 | TGTGCCAGCAGTTTTTACCCAGGGGTTGATGGCTACACCTTC | CASSFYPGVDGYTF
TRBD1 | few | TRBJ1-1 | TRBV28 | TGTGCCAGCAGCCAGGGACAGGGGTTCATGAACACTGAAGCTTTCTTT | CASSQGQGFMNTEAFF
TRBD1 | few | TRBJ1-6 | TRBV2 | TGTGCCAGCAGTGAGGACAGGGGCGGTTCACCCCTCCACTTT | CASSEDRGGSPLHF
- | - | TRBJ2-2 | TRBV19 | TGTGCCAGTAGTTCTCCGGGACAAGCTACCGGGGAGCTGTTTTTT | CASSSPGQATGELFF
TRBD2 | - | TRBJ2-7 | TRBV3-1/TRBV3-2 | TGTGCCAGCCGACTAGCGGGAGGGGGTTACATCTACGAGCAGTACTTC | CASRLAGGGYIYEQYF
- | - | TRBJ2-1 | TRBV10-1 | TGCGCCAGCAGTGAGGGCAGGGCGTCCTACAATGAGCAGTTCTTC | CASSEGRASYNEQFF
- | - | TRBJ2-1 | TRBV5-6 | TGTGCCAGCAGCTTGGTAGCGCAATCCTACAATGAGCAGTTCTTC | CASSLVAQSYNEQFF
- | - | TRBJ1-2 | TRBV19 | TGTGCCACTACGGCGGTGAACTATGGCTACACCTTC | CATTAVNYGYTF
TRBD1 | - | TRBJ1-1 | TRBV13 | TGTGCCAGCAGCCCGAGGGACAGGCCGAACACTGAAGCTTTCTTT | CASSPRDRPNTEAFF
- | - | TRBJ1-1 | TRBV7-2 | TGTGCCAGCAGCCCTCCGGGAAGACGGAACACTGAAGCTTTCTTT | CASSPPGRRNTEAFF
- | - | TRBJ2-7 | TRBV9 | TGTGCCAGCAGCGGATCGGGAGACTCCTACGAGCAGTACTTC | CASSGSGDSYEQYF
TRBD2 | - | TRBJ2-1 | TRBV27 | TGTGCCAGCAGTGGGGCCGGGACTAGCGAGTACAATGAGCAGTTCTTC | CASSGAGTSEYNEQFF
- | - | TRBJ1-2 | TRBV29-1 | TGCAGCGTTGTGACTGACACAGGGAAGGCAGTCTATGGCTACACCTTC | CSVVTDTGKAVYGYTF
TRBD1 | - | TRBJ1-6 | TRBV11-3 | TGTGCCAGCAGCCAAAACAGGGGGCTGAGGGATTCACCCCTCCACTTT | CASSQNRGLRDSPLHF
- | few | TRBJ1-2 | TRBV2 | TGTGCCAGCATTGGGGGGGCGGATGGCTACACCTTC | CASIGGADGYTF
- | few | TRBJ1-1 | TRBV13 | TGTGCCAGCAGCTTAGGGACAGCGAACACTGAAGCTTTCTTT | CASSLGTANTEAFF
- | - | TRBJ2-6 | TRBV5-1 | TGCGCCAGCAGCTTGGGGACAGCCTCTGGGGCCAACGTCCTGACTTTC | CASSLGTASGANVLTF